Shown below are 23 T cell receptor beta chains from a single sample sequenced in a study of cytomegalovirus exposure and HLA in healthy donors. A multiplex PCR was run with 60 Vbeta primers and 13 Jbeta primers. Libraries were prepared by immunoSEQ multiplex PCR; TCRdb keeps only in-frame clonotypes and omits some of them. The repertoire holds 100,000 to 120,000 clones, with about four fifths as singletons. The sample was PBMCs. The receptors here all came from a man in his forties or fifties in good health and CMV-seronegative.

The chain is built from TRBV27 and TRBJ2-7; 10 nucleotides agree with TRBD2. Germline loops: CDR1 MNHEY, CDR2 SMNVEV (reference sequence). The trim removed 6 bases at V and 6 bases at J, leaving 8 bases unmatched. This CDR3 region has 14 residues. Written as DNA, the CDR3 is TGTGCCAGCAGGTCGACTAGCGGGCTTTTCGAGCAGTACTTC. Residues: CASRSTSGLFEQYF.

This clone was observed a handful of times. The chain links TRBV6-5 to TRBJ1-5; D gene uncertain. This CDR3 comprises 14 residues. Germline lookup yields CDR1 MNHEY and CDR2 SVGAGI. V lost 4 bases to trimming and J lost 5 bases, with 12 bases between them. The CDR3 loop is CASSSLVSDQPQHF. CDR3 sequence (DNA): TGTGCCAGCAGTTCATTGGTATCGGATCAGCCCCAGCATTTT.

V usage is TRBV6-4 and J usage is TRBJ1-6, with 7 nucleotides matching TRBD1. This CDR3 has 16 residues. CDR1 is MRHNA, CDR2 SNTAGT, per germline. With 6 bases clipped from V and 4 bases from J, the junction kept 9 bases outside the gene matches. CDR3 amino acids: CASRIGGTAYNSPLHF. For the CDR3, the DNA is TGTGCCAGCAGAATAGGCGGGACAGCTTATAATTCACCCCTCCACTTT.

Only a few counts were recorded for this clone. The chain recombines TRBV6-1 with TRBJ1-6, with D uncertain. V gave up 2 bases and J gave up 6 bases, with 8 bases separating them. Germline CDR1 reads MNHNS; CDR2 reads SASEGT. CDR3 length equals 14 residues. This chain's CDR3 is CASSESYSNSPLHF. DNA of the CDR3: TGTGCCAGCAGTGAATCGTACAGTAATTCACCCCTCCACTTT.

J is TRBJ2-7 and V is TRBV5-8; TRBD2 matches at 9 bases. CDR1 SGHTS and CDR2 YDEGEE come from the germline V gene. The CDR3 is made up of 17 amino acids. J lost 3 bases, V lost 0 bases, and 10 bases had no gene match. The CDR3 sequence: CASSLGLAGVLLYEQYF. Written as DNA, the CDR3 is TGTGCCAGCAGCTTGGGATTAGCGGGGGTACTCCTCTACGAGCAGTACTTC.

The rearrangement links TRBV6-6 to TRBJ2-6; a weak D match, TRBD1 (6 bases). Germline V CDR1 and CDR2: MNHNY, SVGAGI (reference sequence). There are 15 residues in the CDR3. The V gene lost 7 bases and the J gene lost 0 bases, with 10 bases spanning the gap. CDR3 sequence: CASKLTGSGANVLTF. As DNA, the CDR3 is TGTGCCAGCAAACTGACAGGCTCTGGGGCCAACGTCCTGACTTTC.

V gene TRBV11-3 combines with J gene TRBJ2-2, with 7 bases fitting TRBD1. CDR1 and CDR2 (germline): SGHNT, YENEEA. Trimming cost V 6 bases and J 5 bases; bases outside gene matches: 15. CDR3 length: 17 residues. The CDR3, as DNA: TGTGCCAGCAGAAGAGCCGGGACAGTGGGTAATACCGGGGAGCTGTTTTTT. Protein product: CASRRAGTVGNTGELFF.

Here the CDR3 DNA reads TGTGCCAGCAGCCCCGACAGGAACTACGCTAGTTCACCCCTCCACTTT. Translated, it gives CASSPDRNYASSPLHF. The chain joins TRBV7-9 to TRBJ1-6; D may be TRBD1 (6 bases). V lost 5 bases to trimming and J lost 9 bases, with 20 bases between them. The germline gives CDR1 SEHNR, CDR2 FQNEAQ (reference sequence). The CDR3 consists of 16 residues.

V usage is TRBV2 and J usage is TRBJ1-1; no reliable D call. V was clipped by 3 bases and J by 7 bases, with 9 bases between them. CDR3 size: 12 residues. CDR1 and CDR2 from the germline V gene are SNHLY and FYNNEI. The chain's CDR3 is CASSDSFSEAFF. Written as DNA, the CDR3 is TGTGCCAGCAGTGACTCCTTCAGTGAAGCTTTCTTT.

The V call is TRBV4-1, the J call TRBJ1-6, with D possibly being TRBD1 (5 bases). The V and J ends lost 8 bases and 8 bases respectively, with 13 bases between them. This CDR3 has 13 amino acids. Germline V gene sequence: CDR1 MGHRA, CDR2 YSYEKL. CDR3 in DNA: TGCGCCAGCCAGGGCCCGGGGGATTCACCCCTCCACTTT. Protein sequence: CASQGPGDSPLHF.

This clone has just one count. V gene TRBV2 combines with J gene TRBJ1-4; D is unclear. V dropped 5 bases and J dropped 3 bases, with 13 bases sitting between them. This CDR3 contains 15 residues. The germline V gene encodes CDR1 SNHLY and CDR2 FYNNEI. Here the CDR3 reads CASSLDASSNEKLFF. Written as DNA, the CDR3 is TGTGCCAGCAGTCTAGACGCAAGCTCTAATGAAAAACTGTTTTTT.

V is TRBV10-3 and J is TRBJ1-6; D is uncertain. This CDR3 comprises 15 residues. Germline CDR1 and CDR2: ENHRY and SYGVKD. Trimming cost V 1 base and J 10 bases, with 14 bases left between them. Here the CDR3 reads CAISELEGIRSPLHF. DNA for the CDR3: TGTGCCATCAGTGAGTTGGAGGGAATTAGGTCACCCCTCCACTTT.

The CDR3 coding sequence is TGCGCCAGCAGCCCCCGGGCAGGGCGGACCTACGAGCAGTACTTC. Translating gives CASSPRAGRTYEQYF. The chain is built from TRBV5-1 and TRBJ2-7; perhaps TRBD1 as D (5 bases). CDR1 is SGHRS and CDR2 is YFSETQ in the germline V gene. The CDR3 has 15 residues. V shed 4 bases and J shed 2 bases, with 16 bases lying between them. The full variable domain, rest sourced from reference TRBV5-1 and TRBJ2-7, is KAGVTQTPRYLIKTRGQQVTLSCSPISGHRSVSWYQQTPGQGLQFLFEYFSETQRNKGNFPGRFSGRQFSNSRSEMNVSTLELGDSALYLCASSPRAGRTYEQYFGPGTRLTVT.

This clone was seen only a few times. V and J are TRBV6-5 and TRBJ1-6; TRBD1 might be the D (5 bases). With 0 bases removed from V and 10 bases from J, the gap between germline ends came to 13 bases. The V gene's germline CDR1 is MNHEY and CDR2 SVGAGI. The length of the CDR3 is 15 residues. CDR3 amino acids: CASSYSSQGRSPLHF. Written as DNA, the CDR3 is TGTGCCAGCAGTTACTCGAGTCAGGGAAGATCACCCCTCCACTTT.

The rearrangement uses TRBV5-1 and TRBJ2-1; 15 bases agree with TRBD2. The CDR3 is 19 amino acids. Germline assignment: CDR1 SGHRS and CDR2 YFSETQ. With 0 bases clipped from V and 0 bases from J, the junction kept 4 bases outside the gene matches. CDR3: CASSLVGLAGGGSYNEQFF. In DNA, the CDR3 is TGCGCCAGCAGCTTGGTTGGACTAGCGGGAGGGGGCTCCTACAATGAGCAGTTCTTC.

This clone was detected only once. The rearrangement joins TRBV2 to TRBJ2-5; 9 bases map to TRBD1. J was trimmed by 7 bases and V by 6 bases; bases with no gene match: 12. Germline values: CDR1 SNHLY, CDR2 FYNNEI. This CDR3 spans 15 amino acids. The DNA for the CDR3 is TGTGCCAGCAGCCACCCGGACAGGGGAGGAGGGACCCAGTACTTC. Protein product: CASSHPDRGGGTQYF. The full variable domain, with the rest looked up from reference TRBV2 and TRBJ2-5, is EPEVTQTPSHQVTQMGQEVILRCVPISNHLYFYWYRQILGQKVEFLVSFYNNEISEKSEIFDDQFSVERPDGSNFTLKIRSTKLEDSAMYFCASSHPDRGGGTQYFGPGTRLLVL.

The rearrangement links TRBV6-4 to TRBJ1-5; D perhaps matches TRBD1 (6 bases). CDR3 length equals 15 residues. Deletions cut 4 bases from V and 2 bases from J, with 12 bases between. CDR1 and CDR2 from the germline V gene are MRHNA and SNTAGT. The CDR3 DNA follows: TGTGCCAGCAGTGTGAGGGGGGGGCGCAATCAGCCCCAGCATTTT. It translates to CASSVRGGRNQPQHF.

This clone was seen once. CDR3 loop: CASSSSRDSHNYGYTF. The CDR3 DNA reads as TGTGCCAGCAGTTCATCCCGGGACAGCCATAACTATGGCTACACCTTC. This sequence joins TRBV27 and TRBJ1-2, with 7 bases fitting TRBD1. The CDR3 loop spans 16 amino acids. Per germline, CDR1 MNHEY and CDR2 SMNVEV (reference sequence). With V trimmed by 4 bases and J by 1 base, 9 bases remained unmatched.

The chain uses TRBV18 and TRBJ1-5, with D perhaps matching TRBD1 (5 bases). CDR1 is KGHSH, CDR2 LQKENI, per germline. The CDR3 runs to 15 residues. V was cut by 1 base and J by 2 bases, with 9 bases left in between. The CDR3 sequence is CASSPQGMGNQPQHF. The CDR3 DNA is TGTGCCAGCTCACCACAGGGGATGGGCAATCAGCCCCAGCATTTT.

V and J are TRBV11-3 and TRBJ2-3, with 10 bases fitting TRBD2. Germline V gene data show CDR1 as SGHNT and CDR2 as YENEEA. The V segment lost 5 bases and the J segment 1 base; nucleotides outside the gene matches: 3. The CDR3 runs 15 residues. CDR3 amino acids: CASSLLAGGTDTQYF. The DNA for the CDR3 is TGTGCCAGCAGCCTCCTAGCGGGAGGCACAGATACGCAGTATTTT.

The CDR3 region is CASSSGGTGSGETQYF. DNA of the CDR3: TGTGCCAGCAGCTCGGGGGGGACAGGGTCCGGAGAGACCCAGTACTTC. The J gene is TRBJ2-5, the V gene TRBV5-8, with D perhaps matching TRBD1 (9 bases). Trimming removed 3 bases at V and 4 bases at J, with 19 bases between. Germline CDR1 is SGHTS and CDR2 is YDEGEE. CDR3 length equals 16 residues.

CDR3 residues: CSVVASGRTDTQYF. CDR3 coding DNA: TGCAGCGTTGTGGCTAGCGGGCGAACAGATACGCAGTATTTT. The J gene is TRBJ2-3, the V gene TRBV29-1, with 8 bases matching TRBD2. V trimming: 4 bases; J trimming: 3 bases; junction bases outside the gene matches: 6. The length of the CDR3 is 14 residues. In germline, CDR1 is SQVTM, CDR2 ANQGSEA.

The genes are TRBV5-1 and TRBJ1-3, with unresolved D. Trimming took 0 bases from V and 0 from J, leaving 10 bases between them. The germline V gene encodes CDR1 SGHRS and CDR2 YFSETQ. CDR3 size: 16 residues. The CDR3 nucleotides are TGCGCCAGCAGCTTGGCAGAGGCAAGCTCTGGAAACACCATATATTTT. Amino acids: CASSLAEASSGNTIYF.